Listed below are T cell receptor beta chains from one sample, sequenced in a study of T cell responses to AZD1222 COVID-19 vaccine. Using immunoSEQ multiplex PCR, the repertoire was profiled, and TCRdb retains in-frame clones only, with some absent. The top ten clones hold around 17% of a sample with tens of thousands of clones, around 86% of them seen once. Specimen: peripheral blood, collected on day 0 of AZD1222 vaccination. The source is an adult in good health. Both conserved end residues are part of each CDR3. The order of the fields is J gene, V gene, clone size, CDR3 length, CDR3 protein. Clone size appears in some rows only: once, few, many, or a class for an expanded clone.

TRBJ1-2,TRBV25-1,.,17,CASSEFSGGRSNYGYTF
TRBJ1-3,TRBV28,.,12,CASSRGGNTIYF
TRBJ1-2,TRBV20-1,.,8,CSALRHTF
TRBJ1-4,TRBV4-2,.,16,CASSQDPLGVGEKLFF
TRBJ1-1,TRBV3-1/TRBV3-2,.,14,CASSRTGKNTEAFF
TRBJ2-5,TRBV7-9,.,15,CASSQTTSGQETQYF
TRBJ1-1,TRBV18,.,13,CASAQGPNTEAFF
TRBJ1-6,TRBV9,.,15,CASSVDSRGNSPLHF
TRBJ2-2,TRBV5-1,.,15,CASSLSASNTGELFF
TRBJ1-2,TRBV7-3,.,14,CASSPSVDGAGYTF
TRBJ2-1,TRBV6-4,.,15,CASSDSTGGYNEQFF
TRBJ1-1,TRBV6-5,.,13,CASSPDGNTEAFF
TRBJ2-3,TRBV29-1,once,15,CSATGTGGVRDTQYF
TRBJ2-7,TRBV7-3,.,15,CASSWGTSGRYEQYF
TRBJ1-4,TRBV28,.,15,CASRRGAEGYEKLFF
TRBJ2-3,TRBV29-1,.,14,CSVSGGPNTDTQYF
TRBJ1-3,TRBV19,.,15,CASSGSERPGNTIYF
TRBJ1-5,TRBV20-1,once,13,CSASAGIDQPQHF
TRBJ2-6,TRBV30,once,13,CAWSNSGANVLTF
TRBJ2-6,TRBV25-1,.,17,CASSEPLRGSGANVLTF
TRBJ1-1,TRBV2,few,13,CASSEGLPSEAFF
TRBJ1-1,TRBV27,.,13,CASSRQGGGEAFF
TRBJ2-5,TRBV28,.,11,CASSFRETQYF
TRBJ1-4,TRBV5-1,.,16,CASSWQGAQTNEKLFF
TRBJ1-5,TRBV28,.,15,CASSLPTGTGQPQHF
TRBJ1-2,TRBV20-1,.,10,CSARIYGYTF
TRBJ2-3,TRBV5-1,.,17,CASSLAALAGTTDTQYF
TRBJ1-6,TRBV7-3,.,13,CASSLDLNSPLHF
TRBJ2-3,TRBV24-1,.,15,CATSWGQGASDTQYF
TRBJ1-6,TRBV28,.,17,CASSLSAPTRGGSPLHF
TRBJ2-1,TRBV6-4,.,14,CASSEQGGNNEQFF
TRBJ2-5,TRBV28,.,15,CASSSRTSGPPAQYF
TRBJ1-1,TRBV5-1,few,15,CASSLSYGGVTEAFF
TRBJ1-2,TRBV28,.,16,CASSELATAESYGYTF
TRBJ1-2,TRBV28,.,15,CASRNYDRAVYGYTF
TRBJ1-1,TRBV7-2,.,13,CASSDRGLSEAFF
TRBJ2-2,TRBV7-2,.,16,CASSLQASGLTGELFF
TRBJ1-5,TRBV28,.,18,CASSLSSTDFYSNQPQHF
TRBJ2-2,TRBV6-2/TRBV6-3,.,17,CASSLARTSGHTGELFF
TRBJ1-6,TRBV6-2/TRBV6-3,once,12,CASSKGNSPLHF
TRBJ1-1,TRBV19,.,13,CASTRRGVTEAFF
TRBJ2-5,TRBV18,once,16,CASSPPGLAGGETQYF
TRBJ2-1,TRBV6-1,.,15,CASREPGRTNNEQFF
TRBJ2-6,TRBV19,.,12,CASGTGANVLTF
TRBJ2-7,TRBV6-5,.,14,CASSSGQGTYEQYF
TRBJ1-2,TRBV28,.,15,CASSRPGLNTYGYTF
TRBJ2-3,TRBV5-1,.,16,CASSLDSQVQVNTQYF
TRBJ2-2,TRBV30,.,15,CAWGDGLANTGELFF
TRBJ1-2,TRBV2,.,14,CASVLGGENYGYTF
TRBJ1-5,TRBV19,.,13,CASSIAPRQPQHF
TRBJ2-2,TRBV4-1,few,17,CASSQGSLAGVSGELFF
TRBJ1-2,TRBV7-2,.,12,CASSLGPYGYTF